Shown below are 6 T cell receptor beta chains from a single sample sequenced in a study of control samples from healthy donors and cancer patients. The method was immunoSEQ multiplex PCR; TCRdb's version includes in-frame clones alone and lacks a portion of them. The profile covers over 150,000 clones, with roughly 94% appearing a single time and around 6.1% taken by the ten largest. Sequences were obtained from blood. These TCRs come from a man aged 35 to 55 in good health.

The CDR3 is CASSLGQGNYGYTF. The CDR3 DNA sequence: TGTGCCAGCAGCTTGGGACAGGGAAACTATGGCTACACCTTC. V usage is TRBV5-5 and J usage is TRBJ1-2; 7 nucleotides line up with TRBD1. Trimming cost V 0 bases and J 2 bases; bases outside gene matches: 1. The CDR3 runs to 14 residues. Germline V lookup: CDR1 SGHKS, CDR2 YYEKEE (reference sequence).

CDR3 sequence reads: CASSKGPQMGGPGKYEQYF. The DNA of the CDR3 is TGTGCCAGCAGCAAAGGGCCCCAAATGGGGGGCCCAGGGAAATACGAGCAGTACTTC. The chain couples TRBV21-1 to TRBJ2-7. TRBV21-1 is assigned pseudogene status. The CDR3 totals 19 residues.

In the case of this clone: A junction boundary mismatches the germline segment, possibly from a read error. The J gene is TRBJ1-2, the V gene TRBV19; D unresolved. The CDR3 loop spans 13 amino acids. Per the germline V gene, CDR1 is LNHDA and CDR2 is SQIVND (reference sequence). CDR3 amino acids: CASSIGQPTSPAF. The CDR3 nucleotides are TGTGCCAGTAGTATAGGGCAGCCTACGTCGCCGGCCTTC.

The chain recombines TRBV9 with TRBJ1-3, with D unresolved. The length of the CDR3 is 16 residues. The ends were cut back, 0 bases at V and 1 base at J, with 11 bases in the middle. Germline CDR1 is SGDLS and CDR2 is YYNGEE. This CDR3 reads CASSVDPSGSGNTIYF. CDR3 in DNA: TGTGCCAGCAGCGTAGACCCCTCGGGATCTGGAAACACCATATATTTT.

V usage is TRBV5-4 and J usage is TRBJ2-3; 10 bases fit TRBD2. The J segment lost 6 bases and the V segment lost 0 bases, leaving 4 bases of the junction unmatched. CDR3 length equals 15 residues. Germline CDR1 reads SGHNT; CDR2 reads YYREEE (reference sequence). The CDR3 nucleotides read TGTGCCAGCAGCTTGGAAGCGGGGGGGCTGGATACGCAGTATTTT. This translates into CASSLEAGGLDTQYF.

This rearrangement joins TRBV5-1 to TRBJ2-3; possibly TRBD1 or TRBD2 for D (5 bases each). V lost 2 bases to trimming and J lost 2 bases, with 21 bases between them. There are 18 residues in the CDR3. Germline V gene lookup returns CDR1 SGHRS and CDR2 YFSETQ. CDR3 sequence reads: CASSFLPSSGTFTDTQYF. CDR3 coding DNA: TGCGCCAGCAGCTTTCTCCCATCGTCCGGGACCTTCACAGATACGCAGTATTTT.